Each of the 3 T cell receptor beta chains below was sequenced from the same sample in a study of T cells in Graves' hyperthyroidism and ophthalmopathy. The source material, RNA transcripts, was used to amplify TCR beta CDR3 regions. When the TCR CDR3 underwent first-round RT-PCR, the HTBI primer set was used. One entry per CDR3 protein, called by TCRdb with MiXCR from the multiplex PCR reads. The data show roughly 100,000 distinct CDR3 sequences, approximately 48% seen once. Specimen: blood. These receptors were collected from a man aged 35 to 55 with Graves' hyperthyroidism.

As regards this clonotype: Without the conserved terminal phenylalanine or tryptophan, this CDR3 likely stems from a read error. The chain couples TRBV12-3 or TRBV12-4 to TRBJ1-5; the D is unclear. The CDR3 is 14 residues long. The CDR3 here is CVSTLLGKDQPQHS. CDR3 in DNA: TGTGTCAGCACCCTCCTGGGGAAGGATCAGCCCCAGCATTCT.

This clonotype was found many times. The chain is built from TRBV6-1 and TRBJ2-7; 8 positions agree with TRBD1. Germline V gene lookup returns CDR1 MNHNS and CDR2 SASEGT. The J segment lost 4 bases and the V segment lost 6 bases, leaving 5 bases of the junction unmatched. The length of the CDR3 is 13 residues. The CDR3 region is CASRGDRLYEQYF. CDR3 in DNA: TGTGCCAGCAGGGGGGACAGGCTTTACGAGCAGTACTTC.

On this clonotype itself: The junction shows a germline mismatch at one end, possibly a read error. This rearrangement joins TRBV25-1 to TRBJ2-2; D perhaps matches TRBD1 (6 bases). This CDR3 has 14 amino acids. The germline V gene encodes CDR1 MGHDK and CDR2 SYGVNS. CDR3 region: CASMAGVNSGELFF. CDR3 nucleotide sequence: TGTGCCAGCATGGCAGGGGTGAACTCCGGGGAGCTGTTTTTT.